The sample holds a few counts of the clone carrying this T cell receptor beta chain. The antigen is undetermined. The record originates from a study of blood T cells in healthy people across ages. Background on the study: About one barcoded beta molecule per two T cells came from capture by template switching. Study-wide results and limits: Getting older went along with TCR beta diversity per million T cells dropping roughly linearly. Not knowing donor CMV status may have confounded expanded clonotype changes.

Sample-barcoded 5' priming and a J-beta primer mix drove a second PCR of 7 to 11 cycles. TCRdb re-called the 5' RACE reads with MiXCR, one entry per CDR3 protein. This table holds roughly 900,000 distinct CDR3 sequences, roughly 50% found once. The amount of total RNA extracted per sample was at least 5 micrograms. The CDR3 has 14 residues. Per the germline V gene, CDR1 is LNHNV and CDR2 is YYDKDF (reference sequence). V was pared by 1 base and J by 3 bases, with 8 bases between. The chain has TRBV15 and TRBJ2-3; D gene ambiguous. What was sequenced was blood. The receptor was derived from a man aged 25 to 45 in good health. As DNA, the CDR3 is TGTGCCACCAGCAGAGTAACAAGAACAGATACGCAGTATTTT. It specifies CATSRVTRTDTQYF. The full variable domain, rest sourced from reference TRBV15 and TRBJ2-3, is DAMVIQNPRYQVTQFGKPVTLSCSQTLNHNVMYWYQQKSSQAPKLLFHYYDKDFNNEADTPDNFQSRRPNTSFCFLDIRSPGLGDTAMYLCATSRVTRTDTQYFGPGTRLTVL.